This T cell receptor beta chain was profiled in a study of blood T cells in healthy people across ages. General study results and limits: Long-lived donors carried more naive CD4+ cells and greater diversity than aged donors. In older individuals, TCR beta diversity per million T cells was lower, falling roughly linearly with age.

Those donating, healthy Caucasian individuals from Russia, were aged 6 to 90. Per germline, CDR1 MNHEY and CDR2 SMNVEV (reference sequence). CDR3 length: 14 residues. Note on this clonotype: The antigen is not known. A read error may account for a junction end that differs from germline.

A sample-barcoded 5' primer and a J-beta primer mix were used in a second PCR of about 6 to 11 cycles. Each of the samples gave a minimum of 3 million paired-end reads that contained CDR3. TCRdb ran MiXCR on the 5' RACE reads and lists one entry per CDR3 protein. The data contain around 1,500,000 distinct CDR3 sequences, around 39% of them singletons. Sequenced: blood. This TCR was sampled from a woman younger than 30 in good health. This rearrangement joins TRBV27 to TRBJ2-3; D ambiguous. For the CDR3, the DNA is TGTGCCAGCAGTGTATCCCTAAGCACAGATACGCAGTATTTT. Protein product: CASSVSLSTDTQYF.